The 32 T cell receptor beta chains below come from one sample, sequenced in a study of shared clonotypes between healthy human individuals. Some clones are missing from TCRdb's copy, which holds only in-frame ones; the method was immunoSEQ multiplex PCR. The table lists about 2 million clones, approximately 95% of them singletons. The sequencing input was naive CD4+ T cells sorted from blood. As for subset: CD45RA+ positively selected. These receptors were collected from a man between 18 and 35 years old in good health.

The chain links TRBV4-3 to TRBJ2-2, with D perhaps matching TRBD1 (6 bases). This CDR3 has 16 residues. V lost 3 bases and J lost 5, with 16 bases in between. Germline V gives CDR1 LGHNA, CDR2 YSLEER. The CDR3 reads CASSQRITGITGELFF. In DNA form, the CDR3 reads TGCGCCAGCAGCCAGCGAATAACAGGGATAACCGGGGAGCTGTTTTTT.

The chain employs TRBV6-5 and TRBJ1-6, with 10 bases matching TRBD1. Germline trimming cut 6 bases from V and 7 bases from J; bases unmatched to any gene: 6. CDR3 length equals 15 residues. Germline V lookup: CDR1 MNHEY, CDR2 SVGAGI. The CDR3 region is CASRPRDRGNSPLHF. CDR3 sequence (DNA): TGTGCCAGCAGACCCCGGGACAGGGGAAATTCACCCCTCCACTTT.

J is TRBJ2-7 and V is TRBV7-2; 7 nucleotides match TRBD2. The CDR3 extends over 14 amino acids. The V gene end was trimmed by 3 bases and the J gene end by 5 bases; junction bases not matched to a gene: 7. The germline CDR1 and CDR2 sequences are SGHTA and FQGNSA. CDR3: CASSFEGGPNEQYF. The CDR3 region has the DNA TGTGCCAGCAGCTTTGAGGGAGGGCCGAACGAGCAGTACTTC. The entire variable domain, with the rest obtained from reference TRBV7-2 and TRBJ2-7, is as follows: GAGVSQSPSNKVTEKGKDVELRCDPISGHTALYWYRQSLGQGLEFLIYFQGNSAPDKSGLPSDRFSAERTGGSVSTLTIQRTQQEDSAVYLCASSFEGGPNEQYFGPGTRLTVT.

Of note for this clone: Other DNA sequences in this specimen translate into the identical CDR3. The chain carries TRBV5-1 and TRBJ2-7, with D perhaps matching TRBD1 (6 bases). The CDR3 runs 13 residues. Germline CDR1 SGHRS, CDR2 YFSETQ. V lost 5 bases and J lost 3, with 12 bases in between. CDR3 bases: TGCGCCAGCAGTCCGGGACAAGTCTACGAGCAGTACTTC. This codes for CASSPGQVYEQYF.

The rearrangement uses TRBV5-4 and TRBJ2-7; 7 bases agree with TRBD1. The V gene's germline CDR1 is SGHNT and CDR2 YYREEE (reference sequence). The V segment lost 3 bases and the J segment 2 bases; nucleotides outside the gene matches: 17. The CDR3 is 18 residues long. The CDR3 region has the DNA TGTGCCAGCAGCTCTTCTAAAAAGACAGGGCCTATCGCCTACGAGCAGTACTTC. This encodes CASSSSKKTGPIAYEQYF.

V and J are TRBV30 and TRBJ1-1, with D perhaps TRBD1 (6 bases). Trimming took 6 bases from V and 3 from J, leaving 20 bases between them. CDR3 length equals 15 residues. Germline-derived CDR1 and CDR2 are GTSNPN and SVGIG (reference sequence). CDR3 residues: CACIHQGNRDTEAFF. Written as DNA, the CDR3 is TGTGCCTGTATCCACCAGGGGAATCGGGACACTGAAGCTTTCTTT.

The chain joins TRBV7-2 to TRBJ2-1; 8 bases align to TRBD2. The V gene's germline CDR1 is SGHTA and CDR2 FQGNSA. V dropped 5 bases and J dropped 7; count of bases not matched to a gene: 10. CDR3 length equals 15 residues. The CDR3: CASSAVRQRGNEQFF. The CDR3 nucleotides read TGTGCCAGCAGCGCCGTTCGGCAGCGGGGGAATGAGCAGTTCTTC. Variable domain in full (rest from reference TRBV7-2 and TRBJ2-1): GAGVSQSPSNKVTEKGKDVELRCDPISGHTALYWYRQSLGQGLEFLIYFQGNSAPDKSGLPSDRFSAERTGGSVSTLTIQRTQQEDSAVYLCASSAVRQRGNEQFFGPGTRLTVL.

This clone was counted a single time. V usage is TRBV9 and J usage is TRBJ1-6, with no clear D. Trimming pared 4 bases from V and 7 bases from J, leaving 6 bases between. Germline assignment: CDR1 SGDLS and CDR2 YYNGEE. This CDR3 has 12 amino acids. Written as DNA, the CDR3 is TGTGCCAGCAGCAAACAGAATTCACCCCTCCACTTT. This gives the protein CASSKQNSPLHF.

The rearrangement joins TRBV7-8 to TRBJ2-1, with D perhaps matching TRBD1 (6 bases). Germline CDR1 SGHVS, CDR2 FQNEAQ. The CDR3 is 15 residues long. Trimming cost V 0 bases and J 5 bases, with 11 bases left between them. CDR3 in DNA: TGTGCCAGCAGCTTAGCGACAGGTCGACACAATGAGCAGTTCTTC. It specifies CASSLATGRHNEQFF.

The chain uses TRBV30 and TRBJ2-2; TRBD1 matches at 10 bases. Germline assignment: CDR1 GTSNPN and CDR2 SVGIG (reference sequence). CDR3 length equals 13 residues. Germline trimming cut 5 bases from V and 5 bases from J; bases unmatched to any gene: 2. CDR3 DNA: TGTGCCTGGGGGACAGGGGAGACCGGGGAGCTGTTTTTT. This translates into CAWGTGETGELFF. Drawing the rest from reference TRBV30 and TRBJ2-2, the complete variable domain is SQTIHQWPATLVQPVGSPLSLECTVEGTSNPNLYWYRQAAGRGLQLLFYSVGIGQISSEVPQNLSASRPQDRQFILSSKKLLLSDSGFYLCAWGTGETGELFFGEGSRLTVL.

Note on this clone: The sample carries other DNA sequences with the same CDR3. The rearrangement joins TRBV6-5 to TRBJ2-7; D unresolved. Germline assignment: CDR1 MNHEY and CDR2 SVGAGI. With 6 bases removed from V and 0 bases from J, the gap between germline ends came to 6 bases. CDR3 size: 12 residues. The CDR3 nucleotides are TGTGCCAGCAGCCAGAACTCCTACGAGCAGTACTTC. It translates to CASSQNSYEQYF.

Details on this clone: This sample includes further DNA sequences coding for the same CDR3. The chain links TRBV28 to TRBJ1-5, with no clear D. Germline assignment: CDR1 MDHEN and CDR2 SYDVKM. Trimming stripped 6 bases from V and 0 bases from J, with 6 bases between. This CDR3 is 13 amino acids long. The CDR3 DNA sequence: TGTGCCAGCAGGGAGGGTAGCAATCAGCCCCAGCATTTT. Its translation is CASREGSNQPQHF.

This sequence joins TRBV6-5 and TRBJ1-2; 8 bases agree with TRBD1. The trim removed 5 bases at V and 2 bases at J, leaving 7 bases unmatched. CDR3 length: 15 amino acids. Germline V lookup: CDR1 MNHEY, CDR2 SVGAGI. CDR3 nucleotides: TGTGCCAGCAGTGCCACCAGACAGGGGAACTATGGCTACACCTTC. It encodes CASSATRQGNYGYTF.

This chain links TRBV20-1 with TRBJ2-3; tentative D call: TRBD2 (6 bases). This CDR3 comprises 10 residues. Trimming took off 8 bases at V and 4 bases at J, with 7 bases between the two ends. Per the germline V gene, CDR1 is DFQATT and CDR2 is SNEGSKA (reference sequence). The CDR3 DNA sequence: TGCAGTATAGCGGCAGATACGCAGTATTTT. Its translation: CSIAADTQYF.

This chain connects TRBV4-3 to TRBJ2-7, with 7 bases matching TRBD2. The V gene end was trimmed by 2 bases and the J gene end by 2 bases; junction bases not matched to a gene: 6. The CDR3 totals 15 residues. Germline V CDR1 and CDR2: LGHNA, YSLEER. This CDR3 is CASSQLAGSTYEQYF. The CDR3 DNA reads as TGCGCCAGCAGCCAATTAGCGGGTTCCACCTACGAGCAGTACTTC.

Points on this clone: At the DNA level, this CDR3 is encoded by other sequences in the same sample as well. This sequence joins TRBV6-1 and TRBJ1-5, with D possibly TRBD1 on 5 matching bases. The CDR3 is made up of 13 amino acids. Deletions cut 6 bases from V and 0 bases from J, with 6 bases between. CDR1 and CDR2 from the germline V gene are MNHNS and SASEGT. CDR3 in amino acids: CASRQGSNQPQHF. The DNA of the CDR3 is TGTGCCAGCAGGCAGGGTAGCAATCAGCCCCAGCATTTT.

This chain uses TRBV11-2 with TRBJ2-2, with D unclear. CDR3 size: 13 residues. Per germline, CDR1 SGHAT and CDR2 FQNNGV. The V end was cut by 2 bases, the J end by 6 bases, with 7 bases between. The CDR3, as DNA: TGTGCCAGCAGCTTACAGCGAGCCGGGGAGCTGTTTTTT. It is translated as CASSLQRAGELFF. Based on the CDR3 plus reference TRBV11-2 and TRBJ2-2, the full variable domain is EAGVAQSPRYKIIEKRQSVAFWCNPISGHATLYWYQQILGQGPKLLIQFQNNGVVDDSQLPKDRFSAERLKGVDSTLKIQPAKLEDSAVYLCASSLQRAGELFFGEGSRLTVL.

The chain combines TRBV29-1 with TRBJ1-3; D unresolved. V lost 6 bases to trimming and J lost 0 bases, with 9 bases between them. This CDR3 is 13 amino acids long. Germline assignment: CDR1 SQVTM and CDR2 ANQGSEA. The CDR3 reads CSVIRGSGNTIYF. CDR3 in DNA: TGCAGCGTCATCCGAGGCTCTGGAAACACCATATATTTT.

V is TRBV28 and J is TRBJ1-3; D is unclear. Per the germline V gene, CDR1 is MDHEN and CDR2 is SYDVKM. Trimming took 6 bases from V and 2 from J, leaving 11 bases between them. CDR3 size: 14 residues. The CDR3 nucleotides are TGTGCCAGCAGCCGCCCATCCACTGGAAACACCATATATTTT. It codes for CASSRPSTGNTIYF. Variable domain in full (rest from reference TRBV28 and TRBJ1-3): DVKVTQSSRYLVKRTGEKVFLECVQDMDHENMFWYRQDPGLGLRLIYFSYDVKMKEKGDIPEGYSVSREKKERFSLILESASTNQTSMYLCASSRPSTGNTIYFGEGSWLTVV.

The chain combines TRBV23-1 with TRBJ2-7; D is tentatively TRBD1 or TRBD2 (5 bases each). TRBV23-1 is identified as an open reading frame with a role that is uncertain. The V gene lost 0 bases and the J gene lost 2 bases, with 14 bases spanning the gap. The CDR3 spans 16 residues. CDR3 region: CASSQSRARDAYEQYF. The CDR3 nucleotides are TGCGCCAGCAGTCAATCGCGGGCCAGGGACGCCTACGAGCAGTACTTC.

This clone was recorded only once. In the same sample, other DNA sequences code for this CDR3. The J gene is TRBJ1-4, the V gene TRBV7-2; D not certain. With 1 base removed from V and 5 bases from J, the gap between germline ends came to 8 bases. Germline CDR1 reads SGHTA; CDR2 reads FQGNSA. The CDR3 runs to 14 residues. Here the CDR3 reads CASSLGGINEKLFF. As DNA, the CDR3 is TGTGCCAGCAGCTTAGGGGGTATAAATGAAAAACTGTTTTTT.

J is TRBJ2-3 and V is TRBV7-2; TRBD1 is a possible D gene (5 bases). CDR3 length equals 13 residues. The V end was cut by 2 bases, the J end by 11 bases, with 14 bases between. CDR1 and CDR2 from the germline V gene are SGHTA and FQGNSA. This CDR3 reads CASSLRTGQGQYF. The CDR3 DNA follows: TGTGCCAGCAGCTTAAGGACCGGACAAGGGCAGTATTTT.

The chain couples TRBV4-1 to TRBJ2-7; TRBD1 matches at 9 bases. The CDR3 loop spans 15 amino acids. V shed 1 base, J shed 5 bases, and the junction held 6 bases outside the gene matches. Germline assignment: CDR1 MGHRA and CDR2 YSYEKL. The CDR3 sequence: CASSQVRDRADEQYF. CDR3 DNA: TGCGCCAGCAGCCAAGTCCGGGACAGGGCCGACGAGCAGTACTTC.

This rearrangement joins TRBV29-1 to TRBJ2-2; TRBD2 might be the D (6 bases). Germline-derived CDR1 and CDR2 are SQVTM and ANQGSEA. The V end lost 4 bases, the J end lost 0 bases, and 9 bases lay between the germline ends. This CDR3 comprises 14 residues. CDR3 DNA sequence: TGCAGCGTTGCGGGACTCTCGAACACCGGGGAGCTGTTTTTT. This gives the protein CSVAGLSNTGELFF.

The chain uses TRBV29-1 and TRBJ2-3, with D possibly being TRBD2 (5 bases). Germline V gene lookup returns CDR1 SQVTM and CDR2 ANQGSEA. This CDR3 contains 13 residues. The V gene lost 4 bases and the J gene lost 6 bases, with 14 bases spanning the gap. The CDR3 bases are TGCAGCGTTGCTCAGCGGATGGTGGATACGCAGTATTTT. Translation: CSVAQRMVDTQYF.

This chain uses TRBV6-5 with TRBJ1-2; D unresolved. This CDR3 is built from 15 residues. V gave up 2 bases and J gave up 4 bases, with 14 bases separating them. The germline V gene has CDR1 MNHEY and CDR2 SVGAGI. CDR3 in amino acids: CASSYPRTDGYGYTF. The CDR3 coding sequence is TGTGCCAGCAGTTACCCGCGGACGGATGGCTATGGCTACACCTTC.

V and J are TRBV6-5 and TRBJ2-3; D may be TRBD1 (6 bases). The CDR3 is 14 residues long. Trimming pared 5 bases from V and 2 bases from J, leaving 11 bases between. CDR1 MNHEY and CDR2 SVGAGI come from the germline V gene. CDR3 in amino acids: CASSLRGNTDTQYF. As DNA, the CDR3 is TGTGCCAGCAGTCTAAGGGGGAACACAGATACGCAGTATTTT.

The rearrangement uses TRBV6-1 and TRBJ1-3; tentative D call: TRBD1 (6 bases). Trimming took 4 bases from V and 3 from J, leaving 13 bases between them. The CDR3 sequence is 15 residues long. The germline V gene has CDR1 MNHNS and CDR2 SASEGT. CDR3 bases: TGTGCCAGCAGTGTGGGGGGGCTGGGTGGAAACACCATATATTTT. It is translated as CASSVGGLGGNTIYF.

About this clone: Other nucleotide sequences from this sample produce the same CDR3. The chain links TRBV27 to TRBJ1-1; D is uncertain. Trimming removed 5 bases from V and 0 bases from J, with 7 bases in between. This CDR3 region has 13 residues. CDR1 is MNHEY and CDR2 is SMNVEV in the germline V gene (reference sequence). The DNA of the CDR3 is TGTGCCAGCAGTGGGGTCATGAACACTGAAGCTTTCTTT. This translates into CASSGVMNTEAFF.

CDR3 residues: CSARQEYGYTF. DNA for the CDR3: TGCAGTGCTAGACAGGAGTATGGCTACACCTTC. J is TRBJ1-2 and V is TRBV20-1; D ambiguous. The V gene lost 2 bases and the J gene lost 5 bases, with 6 bases spanning the gap. The CDR3 is made up of 11 amino acids. The germline V gene has CDR1 DFQATT and CDR2 SNEGSKA (reference sequence).

The V and J genes are TRBV11-2 and TRBJ1-1, with D perhaps matching TRBD1 (5 bases). Germline V CDR1 and CDR2: SGHAT, FQNNGV. The V end was cut by 5 bases, the J end by 0 bases, with 13 bases between. CDR3 length: 15 amino acids. CDR3 loop: CASSLSRGLNTEAFF. The CDR3 DNA is TGTGCCAGCAGCCTTTCGAGGGGCCTGAACACTGAAGCTTTCTTT. Complete variable domain (other parts from reference TRBV11-2 and TRBJ1-1): EAGVAQSPRYKIIEKRQSVAFWCNPISGHATLYWYQQILGQGPKLLIQFQNNGVVDDSQLPKDRFSAERLKGVDSTLKIQPAKLEDSAVYLCASSLSRGLNTEAFFGQGTRLTVV.

The J gene is TRBJ2-3, the V gene TRBV2, with 8 bases lining up with TRBD1. The CDR3 sequence is 12 residues long. The V and J ends lost 4 bases and 10 bases, in that order; junction bases with no gene match: 4. Germline V lookup: CDR1 SNHLY, CDR2 FYNNEI. The CDR3 reads CASSGPGQAQYF. Written as DNA, the CDR3 is TGTGCCAGCAGTGGACCGGGACAGGCGCAGTATTTT.